This T cell receptor beta chain was documented in a study of blood T cell repertoires in COVID-19. The wider study: Spain, Italy and the United States supplied samples that represented acute and convalescent COVID-19. PBMCs, B-cell-depleted T cells, or T cells were the source of the cDNA or gDNA that made up the material.

Per the authors' pipeline: Amplified reference gene primers provided the basis for estimating nucleated cell counts. Using immunoSEQ multiplex PCR, the repertoire was profiled, and TCRdb retains in-frame clones only, with some absent. Clonal size and the V and J genes are those of that table, whereas D and trimming came from the DNA. The table shows fewer than 200,000 clones, with roughly 88% occurring only once. Trimming removed 5 bases from V and 2 bases from J; junction bases left unmatched: 3. The CDR3 is made up of 15 amino acids. CDR1 is PRHDT, CDR2 FYEKMQ, per germline (reference sequence). V is TRBV13 and J is TRBJ1-3, with 10 bases that match TRBD1. Sequenced material: peripheral blood. This sequence originates from a man aged 55 to 69 who had recovered from COVID-19. CDR3 DNA sequence: TGTGCCAGCAGCCTAGACAGGGGGCCTGGAAACACCATATATTTT. Residues: CASSLDRGPGNTIYF.